This T cell receptor beta chain comes out of a study of tumor-infiltrating lymphocytes in primary liver carcinoma. Overall study context: Sequencing of the samples generated roughly 3.65 to 7.5 million productive TCRbeta reads, with similar yields across tissue types.

The CDR3 extends over 15 amino acids. In germline, CDR1 is SGHRS, CDR2 YFSETQ. TCR beta cDNA was made from roughly 500 ng total RNA with a constant-region primer. Three rounds of nested multiplex PCR with slightly modified ARM-PCR produced TCR beta libraries. A C-beta reverse primer was combined with TRBV1-TRBV30 forward primers in the first two PCR rounds, and each round had approximately 9 cycles. TCRdb reprocessed the multiplex PCR reads via MiXCR and lists one record per CDR3 protein. The sample has roughly 53,000 distinct CDR3 sequences, 70% to 75% seen once; the top ten hold about 25%. Notes on the study in general: Only around 7-24% of top clones occurred in all five tumor regions.

From roughly 21-30 mg of unsorted bulk tissue, DNA and RNA were co-extracted together. By surgical resection, the patients were treated for their primary liver carcinoma. Each individual tumor supplied samples from five separate regions. In regard to this clonotype: The antigen remains unidentified. One end of the junction does not line up with germline, which may come from a read error.

Material for sequencing was liver tumor tissue from sampling region 2. Subset of the sample: tumor region T2, inferior pole. This chain connects TRBV5-1 to TRBJ2-5, with 7 bases identical to TRBD1. The receptor's source is a man aged 40-55 years with primary liver carcinoma and hepatitis B virus infection. The chain's CDR3 is CASSLSPQGFGTQYF. The CDR3 DNA reads as TGCGCTAGCAGCTTGTCGCCACAGGGGTTCGGGACCCAGTACTTC. Based on the CDR3 plus reference TRBV5-1 and TRBJ2-5, the full variable domain is KAGVTQTPRYLIKTRGQQVTLSCSPISGHRSVSWYQQTPGQGLQFLFEYFSETQRNKGNFPGRFSGRQFSNSRSEMNVSTLELGDSALYLCASSLSPQGFGTQYFGPGTRLLVL.